This T cell receptor beta chain stems from a study of T cells in Graves' hyperthyroidism and ophthalmopathy. The study's findings and limits: Blood shared most expanded thyroid clonotypes above 0.001. A model built on 13 V-J features separated ophthalmopathy from stable hyperthyroidism.

Germline V gene sequence: CDR1 MDHEN, CDR2 SYDVKM. The CDR3 has 14 amino acids. V was trimmed by 2 bases and J by 3 bases, leaving 10 bases between them. The sample holds many counts of this clonotype. What it recognizes is unknown. The cohort's ophthalmopathy patients, a group with duration under 3 months, had a Clinical Activity Score of at least 3 and a NOSPECS grade of at least 4. Uncontrolled infection, other autoimmune disease, pregnancy and lactation each barred patients from inclusion. From RNA transcripts, TCR beta CDR3 regions were amplified. HTBI primers were used for first-round RT-PCR of the TCR CDR3. TCRdb re-analysed the multiplex PCR reads in MiXCR, keeping a single row per CDR3 protein. This table holds 330,000 or so distinct CDR3 sequences, roughly 20% found once.

The chain recombines TRBV28 with TRBJ2-5; D perhaps matches TRBD1 (6 bases). The source is a woman aged 40 to 50 with Graves' ophthalmopathy. Sequencing was done on a sample of blood. The CDR3 DNA sequence: TGTGCCAGCAGTTTAGGACAGTGGAAAGAGACCCAGTACTTC. This translates into CASSLGQWKETQYF.